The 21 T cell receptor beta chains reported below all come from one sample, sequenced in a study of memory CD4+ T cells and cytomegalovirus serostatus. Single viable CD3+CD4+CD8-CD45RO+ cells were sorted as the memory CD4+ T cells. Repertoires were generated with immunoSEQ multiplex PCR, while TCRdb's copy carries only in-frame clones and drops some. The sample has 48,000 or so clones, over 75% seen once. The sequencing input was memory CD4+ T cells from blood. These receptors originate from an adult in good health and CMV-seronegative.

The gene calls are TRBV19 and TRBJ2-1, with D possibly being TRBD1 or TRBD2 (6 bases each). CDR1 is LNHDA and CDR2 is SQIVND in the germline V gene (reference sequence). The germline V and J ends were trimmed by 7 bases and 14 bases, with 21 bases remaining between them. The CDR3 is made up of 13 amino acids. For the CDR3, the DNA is TGTGCCAGTATTATGACAGGAGGGAATGGGAAGTTCTTC. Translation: CASIMTGGNGKFF.

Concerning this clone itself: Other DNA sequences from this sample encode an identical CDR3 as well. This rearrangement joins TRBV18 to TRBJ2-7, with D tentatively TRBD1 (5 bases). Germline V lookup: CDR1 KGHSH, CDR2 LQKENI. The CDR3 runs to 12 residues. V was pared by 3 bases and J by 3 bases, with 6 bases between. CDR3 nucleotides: TGTGCCAGCTCACCTGACAGCTACGAGCAGTACTTC. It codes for CASSPDSYEQYF.

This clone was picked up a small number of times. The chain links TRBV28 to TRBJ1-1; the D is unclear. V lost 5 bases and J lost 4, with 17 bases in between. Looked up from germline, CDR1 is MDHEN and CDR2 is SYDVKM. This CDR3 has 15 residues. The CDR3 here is CASSGNNRLGTEAFF. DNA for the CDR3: TGTGCCAGCAGTGGAAACAATAGACTTGGCACTGAAGCTTTCTTT.

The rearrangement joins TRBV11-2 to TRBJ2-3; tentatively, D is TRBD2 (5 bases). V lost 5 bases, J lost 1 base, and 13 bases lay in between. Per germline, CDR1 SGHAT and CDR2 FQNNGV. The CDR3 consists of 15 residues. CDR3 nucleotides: TGTGCCAGCAGCGCCTCTAGCTTCGGCACAGATACGCAGTATTTT. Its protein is CASSASSFGTDTQYF.

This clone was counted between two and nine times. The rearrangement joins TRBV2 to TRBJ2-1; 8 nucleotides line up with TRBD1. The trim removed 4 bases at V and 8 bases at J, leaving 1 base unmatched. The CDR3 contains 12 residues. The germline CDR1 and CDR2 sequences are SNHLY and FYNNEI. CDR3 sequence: CASSARGHEQFF. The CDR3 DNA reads TGTGCCAGCAGTGCCAGGGGGCATGAGCAGTTCTTC.

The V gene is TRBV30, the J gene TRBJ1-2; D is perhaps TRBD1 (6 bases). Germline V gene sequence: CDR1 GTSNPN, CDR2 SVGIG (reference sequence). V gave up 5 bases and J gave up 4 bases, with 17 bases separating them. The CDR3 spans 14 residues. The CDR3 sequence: CAWSYREVRYGYTF. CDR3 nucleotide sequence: TGTGCCTGGTCCTACAGGGAGGTGCGCTATGGCTACACCTTC.

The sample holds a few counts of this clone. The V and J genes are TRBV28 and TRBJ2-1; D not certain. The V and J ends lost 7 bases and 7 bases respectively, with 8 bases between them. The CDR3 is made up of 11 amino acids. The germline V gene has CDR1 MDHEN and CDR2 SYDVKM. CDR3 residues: CASTLANEQFF. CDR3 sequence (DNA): TGTGCCAGCACACTGGCAAATGAGCAGTTCTTC.

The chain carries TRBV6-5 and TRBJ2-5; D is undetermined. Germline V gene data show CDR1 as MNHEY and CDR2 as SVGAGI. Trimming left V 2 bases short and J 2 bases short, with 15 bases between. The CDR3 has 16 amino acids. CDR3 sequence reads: CASSYLRAGQQETQYF. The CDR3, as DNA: TGTGCCAGCAGTTACCTCCGGGCAGGCCAACAAGAGACCCAGTACTTC.

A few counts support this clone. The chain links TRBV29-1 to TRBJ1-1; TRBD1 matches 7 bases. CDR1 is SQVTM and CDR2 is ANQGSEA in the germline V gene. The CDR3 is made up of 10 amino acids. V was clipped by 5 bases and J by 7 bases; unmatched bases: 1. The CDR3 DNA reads TGCAGCGTTAGGGACAGTGAAGCTTTCTTT. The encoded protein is CSVRDSEAFF.

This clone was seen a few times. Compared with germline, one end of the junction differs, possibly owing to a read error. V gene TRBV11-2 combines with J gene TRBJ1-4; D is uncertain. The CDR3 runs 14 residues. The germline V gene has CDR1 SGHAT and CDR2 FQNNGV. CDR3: CASSLAGSKEKLFF. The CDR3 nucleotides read TGTGCCAGCAGCCTCGCGGGGTCTAAGGAAAAACTGTTTTTT. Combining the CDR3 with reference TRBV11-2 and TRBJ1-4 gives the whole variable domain EAGVAQSPRYKIIEKRQSVAFWCNPISGHATLYWYQQILGQGPKLLIQFQNNGVVDDSQLPKDRFSAERLKGVDSTLKIQPAKLEDSAVYLCASSLAGSKEKLFFGSGTQLSVL.

In nucleotides, the CDR3 is TGTGCCAGCAGACTTCCCGGGCTTGGGGGGAACACTGAAGCTTTCTTT. As protein: CASRLPGLGGNTEAFF. This chain connects TRBV7-9 to TRBJ1-1; tentatively, D is TRBD1 (5 bases). The CDR3 totals 16 residues. Germline V CDR1 and CDR2: SEHNR, FQNEAQ (reference sequence). Trimming stripped 6 bases from V and 1 base from J, with 18 bases between. Variable domain in full (rest from reference TRBV7-9 and TRBJ1-1): DTGVSQNPRHKITKRGQNVTFRCDPISEHNRLYWYRQTLGQGPEFLTYFQNEAQLEKSRLLSDRFSAERPKGSFSTLEIQRTEQGDSAMYLCASRLPGLGGNTEAFFGQGTRLTVV.

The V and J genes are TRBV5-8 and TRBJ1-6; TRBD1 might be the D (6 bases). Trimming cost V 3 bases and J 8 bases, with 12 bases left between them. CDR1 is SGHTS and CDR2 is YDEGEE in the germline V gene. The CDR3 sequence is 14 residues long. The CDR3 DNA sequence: TGTGCCAGCAGCTCGGGACACCAGGATTCACCCCTCCACTTT. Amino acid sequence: CASSSGHQDSPLHF.

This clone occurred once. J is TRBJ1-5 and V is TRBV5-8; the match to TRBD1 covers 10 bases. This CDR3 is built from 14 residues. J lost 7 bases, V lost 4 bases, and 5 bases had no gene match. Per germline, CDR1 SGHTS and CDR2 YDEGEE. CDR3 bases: TGTGCCAGCAGCACGGGACAGGGGTTCCAGCCCCAGCATTTT. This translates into CASSTGQGFQPQHF.

CDR3 nucleotides: TGTGCTAGTGGTTTGGACCCCGGGGCAGGGACCGGGGAGCTGTTTTTT. It is translated as CASGLDPGAGTGELFF. The chain joins TRBV12-5 to TRBJ2-2; D assignment may be TRBD1 or TRBD2 (5 bases each). The CDR3 has 16 residues. Germline V gives CDR1 LGHNT, CDR2 FRNRAP. V lost 1 base and J lost 5, with 14 bases in between.

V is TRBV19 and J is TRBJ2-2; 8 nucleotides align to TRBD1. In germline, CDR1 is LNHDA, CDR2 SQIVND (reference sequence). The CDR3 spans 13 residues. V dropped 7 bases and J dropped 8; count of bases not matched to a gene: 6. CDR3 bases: TGTGCCAGTAAACCCCAGGGGGCTGGGGAGCTGTTTTTT. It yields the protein CASKPQGAGELFF.

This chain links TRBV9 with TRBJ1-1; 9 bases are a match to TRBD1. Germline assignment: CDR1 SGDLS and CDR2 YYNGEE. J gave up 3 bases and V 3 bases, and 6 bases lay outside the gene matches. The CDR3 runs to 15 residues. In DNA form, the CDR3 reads TGTGCCAGCAGCGGGACAGGGGCTCTGGACACTGAAGCTTTCTTT. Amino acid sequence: CASSGTGALDTEAFF.

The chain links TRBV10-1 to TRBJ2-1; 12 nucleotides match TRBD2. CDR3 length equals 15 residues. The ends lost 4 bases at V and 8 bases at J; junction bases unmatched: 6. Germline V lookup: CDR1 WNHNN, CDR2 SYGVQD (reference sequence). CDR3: CASSGWASGGDEQFF. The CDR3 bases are TGCGCCAGCAGTGGATGGGCTAGCGGGGGGGATGAGCAGTTCTTC.

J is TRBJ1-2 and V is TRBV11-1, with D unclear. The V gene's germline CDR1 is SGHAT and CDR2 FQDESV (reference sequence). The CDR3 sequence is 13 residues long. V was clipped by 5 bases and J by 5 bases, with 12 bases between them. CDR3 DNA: TGTGCCAGCAGCCCTGACGGCCTATATGGCTACACCTTC. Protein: CASSPDGLYGYTF. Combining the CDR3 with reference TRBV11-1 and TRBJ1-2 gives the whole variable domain EAEVAQSPRYKITEKSQAVAFWCDPISGHATLYWYRQILGQGPELLVQFQDESVVDDSQLPKDRFSAERLKGVDSTLKIQPAELGDSAMYLCASSPDGLYGYTFGSGTRLTVV.

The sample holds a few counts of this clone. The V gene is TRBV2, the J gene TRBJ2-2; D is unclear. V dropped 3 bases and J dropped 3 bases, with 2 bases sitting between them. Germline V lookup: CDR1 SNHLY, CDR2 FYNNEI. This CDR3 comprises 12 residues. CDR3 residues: CASSEDTGELFF. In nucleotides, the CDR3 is TGTGCCAGCAGTGAGGACACCGGGGAGCTGTTTTTT.

The CDR3, as DNA: TGTGCCAGCAGCCGGGACGGCCGCTCCTACGAGCAGTACTTC. Translated: CASSRDGRSYEQYF. V and J are TRBV7-8 and TRBJ2-7; D possibly uses TRBD1 or TRBD2 (5 bases each). The CDR3 extends over 14 amino acids. Germline lookup yields CDR1 SGHVS and CDR2 FQNEAQ. The V end was cut by 5 bases, the J end by 0 bases, with 11 bases between.

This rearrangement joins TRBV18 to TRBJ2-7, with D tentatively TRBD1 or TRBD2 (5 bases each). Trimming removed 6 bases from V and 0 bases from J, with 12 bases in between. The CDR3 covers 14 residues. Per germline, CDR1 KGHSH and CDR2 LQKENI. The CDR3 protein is CASSRGSSSYEQYF. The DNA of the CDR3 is TGTGCCAGCTCCCGGGGCTCCAGCTCCTACGAGCAGTACTTC.